The 22 T cell receptor beta chains in this list originate from one sample, sequenced in a study of identical twins. MiXCR, applied by TCRdb to the 5' RACE reads, yields one record per CDR3 protein. Among 1.5 million to 2 million distinct CDR3 sequences, around a third were seen once, and the ten largest hold over 0.25%. The specimen was cord blood. The receptors stem from a newborn girl in good health.

This clonotype came up once. The chain is built from TRBV27 and TRBJ1-6, with no clear D. Germline assignment: CDR1 MNHEY and CDR2 SMNVEV (reference sequence). V gave up 3 bases and J gave up 2 bases, with 5 bases separating them. The CDR3 covers 14 residues. The CDR3 DNA reads TGTGCCAGCAGTTTTCAGGCCTATAATTCACCCCTCCACTTT. It specifies CASSFQAYNSPLHF.

This clonotype appeared a few times. The chain has TRBV28 and TRBJ1-1; possibly TRBD1 for D (5 bases). Germline assignment: CDR1 MDHEN and CDR2 SYDVKM. The CDR3 covers 16 residues. The germline V and J ends were trimmed by 11 bases and 1 base, with 23 bases remaining between them. In nucleotides, the CDR3 is TGTGCCTCAAGACGTTTCGGGGGAATGAGGAACACTGAAGCTTTCTTT. Its protein is CASRRFGGMRNTEAFF.

This chain joins TRBV5-1 and TRBJ1-2; D is undetermined. CDR1 SGHRS and CDR2 YFSETQ come from the germline V gene. The CDR3 totals 15 residues. Trimming stripped 0 bases from V and 5 bases from J, with 14 bases between. The CDR3 sequence: CASSLEQLPTYGYTF. The CDR3 nucleotides read TGCGCCAGCAGCTTGGAGCAGTTACCGACTTATGGCTACACCTTC.

The CDR3 reads CAWETREGPGTQYF. In DNA form, the CDR3 reads TGTGCCTGGGAAACTAGAGAGGGGCCGGGGACCCAGTACTTC. The chain couples TRBV30 to TRBJ2-5, with D perhaps being TRBD1 or TRBD2 (5 bases each). This CDR3 has 14 residues. The germline CDR1 and CDR2 sequences are GTSNPN and SVGIG (reference sequence). Trimming took off 5 bases at V and 7 bases at J, with 20 bases between the two ends. Drawing the rest from reference TRBV30 and TRBJ2-5, the complete variable domain is SQTIHQWPATLVQPVGSPLSLECTVEGTSNPNLYWYRQAAGRGLQLLFYSVGIGQISSEVPQNLSASRPQDRQFILSSKKLLLSDSGFYLCAWETREGPGTQYFGPGTRLLVL.

The chain recombines TRBV6-2 or TRBV6-3 with TRBJ2-7; 10 bases fit TRBD2. Germline V gives CDR1 MNHEY, CDR2 SVGEGT. The CDR3 runs 15 residues. The V gene end was trimmed by 8 bases and the J gene end by 5 bases; junction bases not matched to a gene: 12. The CDR3 sequence: CASADLAGAVNEQYF. The CDR3 coding sequence is TGTGCCAGCGCTGACCTAGCGGGAGCGGTTAACGAGCAGTACTTC.

V gene TRBV20-1 combines with J gene TRBJ2-3; perhaps D is TRBD1 or TRBD2 (5 bases each). Germline V lookup: CDR1 DFQATT, CDR2 SNEGSKA (reference sequence). The CDR3 runs 14 residues. V was pared by 5 bases and J by 2 bases, with 14 bases between. The DNA of the CDR3 is TGCAGTGCTGAGGTGGGGGACCACACAGATACGCAGTATTTT. Translating it yields CSAEVGDHTDTQYF.

This clonotype was observed a few times. The chain employs TRBV30 and TRBJ2-7, with D uncertain. The CDR3 is 11 residues long. V was cut by 1 base and J by 4 bases, with 5 bases left in between. Germline CDR1 is GTSNPN and CDR2 is SVGIG (reference sequence). The CDR3 region is CAWSAAYEQYF. As DNA, the CDR3 is TGTGCCTGGAGTGCCGCGTACGAGCAGTACTTC.

This chain uses TRBV28 with TRBJ1-1, with D uncertain. This CDR3 is 13 amino acids long. Trimming took 1 base from V and 6 from J, leaving 9 bases between them. The germline CDR1 and CDR2 sequences are MDHEN and SYDVKM. CDR3 sequence (DNA): TGTGCCAGCAGTTTATCTGGGTTCGCTGAAGCTTTCTTT. Translated, it gives CASSLSGFAEAFF.

On this clonotype: This may be a read error: a much more frequent sequence differs by one nucleotide. The chain joins TRBV14 to TRBJ2-1; 7 positions agree with TRBD1. The J call is doubtful: the DNA matches TRBJ2-7 better. Germline CDR1 reads SGHDN; CDR2 reads FVKESK. The CDR3 runs 15 residues. The CDR3 region is CASSPQGTPYNEQYF. Written as DNA, the CDR3 is TGTGCCAGCAGTCCACAGGGGACCCCCTACAATGAGCAGTACTTC.

This clonotype was observed once. The V gene is TRBV19, the J gene TRBJ2-7; TRBD1 is a possible D gene (5 bases). The CDR3 runs to 14 residues. CDR1 LNHDA and CDR2 SQIVND come from the germline V gene (reference sequence). V lost 4 bases to trimming and J lost 0 bases, with 10 bases between them. The CDR3 reads CASSRQRSSYEQYF. CDR3 bases: TGTGCCAGTAGTAGACAGAGAAGCTCCTACGAGCAGTACTTC.

Notes on this clonotype: A much larger clone lies one base from this, so it may be a read error. The V call is TRBV24-1, the J call TRBJ1-2; perhaps TRBD1 as D (5 bases). In germline, CDR1 is KGHDR, CDR2 SFDVKD. The CDR3 runs 14 residues. For the CDR3, the DNA is TGTGCCACCAGTGATTTCAGGGCTAACTATGGCCACACCTTC. As protein: CATSDFRANYGHTF.

Comments on this clonotype: This could be a read error, since a much larger clone is one nucleotide away. The chain carries TRBV13 and TRBJ2-7; 11 bases agree with TRBD2. CDR3 length: 16 amino acids. V lost 4 bases to trimming and J lost 7 bases; unmatched junction nucleotides: 12. Germline V CDR1 and CDR2: PRHDT, FYEKMQ (reference sequence). CDR3: CASSSPSSGGLNEQYF. In nucleotides, the CDR3 is TGTGCCAGCAGCTCCCCTTCTAGCGGGGGGCTCAATGAGCAGTACTTC.

The CDR3 nucleotides are TGTGCCAGCAGCCAAGTCCGGGGGGACACTGAAGCTTTCTTT. It is translated as CASSQVRGDTEAFF. V gene TRBV3-1 combines with J gene TRBJ1-1, with TRBD1 as a possible D gene (5 bases). Trimming took 1 base from V and 3 from J, leaving 9 bases between them. Germline-derived CDR1 and CDR2 are LGHDT and YNNKEL (reference sequence). The CDR3 extends over 14 amino acids.

This clonotype was detected a few times. The J gene is TRBJ1-2, the V gene TRBV5-1; TRBD1 is a possible D gene (6 bases). Trimming took off 0 bases at V and 6 bases at J, with 9 bases between the two ends. This CDR3 contains 13 residues. The germline gives CDR1 SGHRS, CDR2 YFSETQ. The CDR3 DNA sequence: TGCGCCAGCAGCTTGGGGGACAACCATGGCTACACCTTC. Translation: CASSLGDNHGYTF.

The chain is built from TRBV4-1 and TRBJ2-1; D is tentatively TRBD1 or TRBD2 (5 bases each). The CDR3 sequence is 15 residues long. V was cut by 1 base and J by 9 bases, with 16 bases left in between. Germline V gene sequence: CDR1 MGHRA, CDR2 YSYEKL. CDR3 sequence reads: CASSQGLRGAGEQFF. The CDR3 bases are TGCGCCAGCAGCCAAGGTTTACGAGGGGCCGGTGAGCAGTTCTTC.

The genes are TRBV20-1 and TRBJ2-1; 7 bases map to TRBD2. Germline CDR1 is DFQATT and CDR2 is SNEGSKA (reference sequence). CDR3 size: 15 residues. The V gene end was trimmed by 3 bases and the J gene end by 3 bases; junction bases not matched to a gene: 8. CDR3 coding DNA: TGCAGTGCTAGTTTGGTGTGGGAGGGCTACAATGAGCAGTTCTTC. Translation gives CSASLVWEGYNEQFF.

This sequence joins TRBV2 and TRBJ1-2; TRBD1 aligns across 8 bases. From germline, CDR1 is SNHLY and CDR2 FYNNEI. V shed 4 bases, J shed 6 bases, and the junction held 4 bases outside the gene matches. The CDR3 extends over 13 amino acids. The CDR3 region has the DNA TGTGCCAGCAGTGTTCTGACAGGGGATGGCTACACCTTC. Protein sequence: CASSVLTGDGYTF.

This clonotype was recorded a few times. The rearrangement uses TRBV6-5 and TRBJ2-3; TRBD2 aligns across 9 bases. J was trimmed by 3 bases and V by 6 bases; bases with no gene match: 10. This CDR3 contains 16 residues. Germline V CDR1 and CDR2: MNHEY, SVGAGI. DNA of the CDR3: TGTGCCAGCAGGGATCGGGCTAGCGGGATTACAGATACGCAGTATTTT. This gives the protein CASRDRASGITDTQYF.

The chain is built from TRBV20-1 and TRBJ2-7, with D maybe TRBD1 (6 bases). Germline V CDR1 and CDR2: DFQATT, SNEGSKA (reference sequence). Trimming stripped 1 base from V and 6 bases from J, with 13 bases between. The CDR3 is 13 residues long. The CDR3: CSARVNRETEQYF. CDR3 DNA: TGCAGTGCTAGAGTAAACAGGGAAACCGAGCAGTACTTC.

The rearrangement joins TRBV12-3 or TRBV12-4 to TRBJ2-7; tentatively, D is TRBD2 (5 bases). The CDR3 runs to 15 residues. Trimming removed 5 bases at V and 2 bases at J, with 16 bases between. This chain's CDR3 is CASSPARTRTYEQYF. DNA for the CDR3: TGTGCCAGCAGTCCGGCAAGAACTAGGACCTACGAGCAGTACTTC.

Note on this clonotype: Because it lacks the conserved phenylalanine or tryptophan at the end, this CDR3 is likely a read error. V usage is TRBV12-3 or TRBV12-4 and J usage is TRBJ2-1; D is tentatively TRBD1 or TRBD2 (5 bases each). Trimming shortened V by 7 bases and J by 9 bases, and 13 bases separated the two germline ends. CDR3 length: 12 residues. The CDR3 coding sequence is TGTGCCAGCACTCCTGGGGCGGGTGAGCAGTTCTCC. Its protein is CASTPGAGEQFS.

This clonotype was seen a few times. This chain connects TRBV12-3 or TRBV12-4 to TRBJ2-2; tentative D call: TRBD1 (6 bases). This CDR3 contains 14 residues. Trimming took off 6 bases at V and 0 bases at J, with 8 bases between the two ends. The CDR3, as DNA: TGTGCCAGCAGGTGGACAGCGAACACCGGGGAGCTGTTTTTT. Its translation is CASRWTANTGELFF.